This TCR beta chain was documented in a study of blood T cells in healthy people across ages. Losses at the gene ends were 2 bases for V and 6 bases for J; bases not matched to a gene: 4. Germline assignment: CDR1 SGDLS and CDR2 YYNGEE. This CDR3 spans 15 amino acids. Through a sample-barcoded 5' primer and a J-beta primer mix, a second PCR was run for roughly 6 to 12 cycles. Each cDNA was tagged by a template-switch adaptor containing 12 random nucleotides. TCRdb re-analysed the 5' RACE reads in MiXCR, keeping a single row per CDR3 protein. Found here are roughly 800,000 distinct CDR3 sequences, 58% of them singletons; the top ten hold 20% to 25%.

V gene TRBV9 combines with J gene TRBJ2-1; 11 nucleotides line up with TRBD2. The sequencing sample was made of blood. The TCR originated in a man younger than 40 in good health. For the CDR3, the DNA is TGTGCCAGCAGCGTTAGCGGGAGGGCTGGCAATGAGCAGTTCTTC. As protein: CASSVSGRAGNEQFF.